A selection of T cell receptor beta chains follows, all from one sample in a study of metastatic and nonmetastatic thyroid tumors. TCRdb re-called the PCR reads via MiXCR. The profile covers about 34,000 clones, with roughly 18% appearing a single time and over 6% taken by the ten largest. Source material: blood. The origin of the receptors is a female donor with papillary thyroid cancer or a benign thyroid nodule (not recorded which). Some clones in this sample may be carry-over from other donors' samples. Each CDR3 is given with its conserved first and last residue. Clone sizes are given selectively: once, few, many, or a class where the clone is expanded.

clone size: NA; V gene: TRBV11-2; CDR3 protein: CASSLVAGSWDGYTF
clone size: many; V gene: TRBV6-4; CDR3 protein: CASSDDVSTDTQYF
clone size: many; V gene: TRBV28; CDR3 protein: CASSPPPGQGAKGTEAFF
clone size: NA; V gene: TRBV18; CDR3 protein: CASRRTGGGDGYTF
clone size: many; V gene: TRBV6-4; CDR3 protein: CASSAERGSPLHF
clone size: few; V gene: TRBV6-1; CDR3 protein: CASRDRVTDTQYF
clone size: many; V gene: TRBV2; CDR3 protein: CASSELEVGELFF
clone size: many; V gene: TRBV7-2; CDR3 protein: CASSTYNTEAFF
clone size: NA; V gene: TRBV12-3/TRBV12-4; CDR3 protein: CASSPGLAGASGANVLTF
clone size: NA; V gene: TRBV5-1; CDR3 protein: CASSWTSGGSTTGELFF
clone size: NA; V gene: TRBV5-5; CDR3 protein: CASSSHAYPSSYNEQFF
clone size: many; V gene: TRBV6-2/TRBV6-3; CDR3 protein: CASSHGLYRDTGELFF
clone size: NA; V gene: TRBV7-2; CDR3 protein: CASSFTRDFLSEQYF
clone size: many; V gene: TRBV3-1; CDR3 protein: CASSLGGSAFSTDTQYF
clone size: NA; V gene: TRBV20-1; CDR3 protein: CSARLGGQRTDTQYF
clone size: few; V gene: TRBV5-1; CDR3 protein: CASSLAGTADGGVYEQYF
clone size: many; V gene: TRBV7-9; CDR3 protein: CASSPTSGTGELFF
clone size: many; V gene: TRBV3-1; CDR3 protein: CASSPSWRAGSYEQYF
clone size: medium-sized; V gene: TRBV20-1; CDR3 protein: CSARTHFLGQAYGYTF
clone size: NA; V gene: TRBV27; CDR3 protein: CASRLSGAYEQYF
clone size: once; V gene: TRBV12-3/TRBV12-4; CDR3 protein: CASSPAFGQVTYGYTF
clone size: many; V gene: TRBV30; CDR3 protein: CAWTQGARYEQYF
clone size: many; V gene: TRBV15; CDR3 protein: CATSNKQETQYF
clone size: many; V gene: TRBV9; CDR3 protein: CASSAKQGAGGANVLTF
clone size: few; V gene: TRBV2; CDR3 protein: CASNADGAQYF
clone size: NA; V gene: TRBV7-2; CDR3 protein: CASSFGGSGSYEQYF
clone size: NA; V gene: TRBV5-6; CDR3 protein: CASSFAAVVSYEHYF
clone size: NA; V gene: TRBV4-1; CDR3 protein: CASTSQEGTDTQYF
clone size: NA; V gene: TRBV11-2; CDR3 protein: CASRNNRDNNNSPLHF
clone size: many; V gene: TRBV6-1; CDR3 protein: CASSELQGAGYGYTF